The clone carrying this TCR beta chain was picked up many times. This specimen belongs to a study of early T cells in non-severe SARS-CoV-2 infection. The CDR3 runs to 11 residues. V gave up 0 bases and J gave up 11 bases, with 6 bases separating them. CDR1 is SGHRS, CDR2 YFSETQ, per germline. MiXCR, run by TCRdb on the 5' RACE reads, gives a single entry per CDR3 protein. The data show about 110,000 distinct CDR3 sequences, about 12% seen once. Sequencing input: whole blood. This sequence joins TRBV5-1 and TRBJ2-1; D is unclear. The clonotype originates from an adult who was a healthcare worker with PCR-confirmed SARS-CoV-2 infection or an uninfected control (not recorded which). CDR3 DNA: TGCGCCAGCAGCTTGGGCAGACAGCAGTTCTTC. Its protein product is CASSLGRQQFF.